Listed here are 10 T cell receptor beta chains from one sample, sequenced in a study of T cell clonality in common variable immunodeficiency. Assay: immunoSEQ multiplex PCR; the TCRdb copy retains only in-frame clones and omits some. The record shows fewer than 40,000 clones for this sample, with no singletons present. The sample consisted of peripheral blood mononuclear cells. The receptors here all came from a person aged 18 to 70 in good health.

This clone was observed at least ten times. Read sequence stops 3 residues before the CDR3 end, and the germline J gene provides the missing end. The V call is TRBV7-9, the J call TRBJ1-2, with 9 positions matching TRBD1. The V gene's germline CDR1 is SEHNR and CDR2 FQNEAQ (reference sequence). V dropped 1 base and J dropped 6; count of bases not matched to a gene: 0. CDR3 length: 13 residues. The covered CDR3 bases are TGTGCCAGCAGCTTAGGGGACAGGGATGGC. This codes for CASSLGDRDG. The whole CDR3 protein reads CASSLGDRDGYTF.

This clone was recorded at least ten times. The CDR3 end lies 3 residues beyond the end of the read and is filled in from the germline J gene. The chain couples TRBV2 to TRBJ2-2; TRBD2 matches 8 bases. The junction had 5 bases not matched to a gene; V was cut back by 4 bases and J by 4 bases. The V gene's germline CDR1 is SNHLY and CDR2 FYNNEI. This CDR3 is 15 amino acids long. The CDR3 spells CASSVGGVGTGELFF. CDR3 DNA (partial): TGTGCCAGCAGTGTCGGGGGGGTGGGCACCGGGGAG. The full variable domain, completed using reference TRBV2 and TRBJ2-2, is EPEVTQTPSHQVTQMGQEVILRCVPISNHLYFYWYRQILGQKVEFLVSFYNNEISEKSEIFDDQFSVERPDGSNFTLKIRSTKLEDSAMYFCASSVGGVGTGELFFGEGSRLTVL.

Ten or more counts support this clone. The read comes to an end 3 residues before the CDR3 does, leaving the germline J gene to fill in the end. The chain is built from TRBV11-3 and TRBJ1-1; 11 positions agree with TRBD1. V shed 6 bases, J shed 2 bases, and the junction held 5 bases outside the gene matches. The CDR3 covers 15 residues. CDR1 and CDR2 (germline): SGHNT, YENEEA. Here the CDR3 reads CASSRGQGANTEAFF. The covered CDR3 bases are TGTGCCAGCAGTCGCGGACAGGGGGCCAACACTGAA.

In its sample, this clone was seen a few times. A much larger clonotype is one base distant, so this may be a read error. The CDR3 extends 3 residues past the end of the read, so its final part is completed from the germline J gene. The chain is built from TRBV7-2 and TRBJ2-2, with a tentative D call TRBD1 (5 bases). The V gene's germline CDR1 is SGHTA and CDR2 FQGNSA. This CDR3 is 14 amino acids long. The sequenced CDR3 bases are TGTGCCAGCAAGAAGCCCTCTGGGGCCAACGTG. Its translation: CASKKPSGANV. The complete CDR3 sequence is CASKKPSGANVLFF.

This clone was picked up a small number of times. Sequencing ends 3 residues short of the CDR3 end; the germline J gene provides the rest. The rearrangement links TRBV5-1 to TRBJ2-7; 12 bases match TRBD2. This CDR3 has 16 residues. J gave up 0 bases and V 4 bases, and 5 bases lay outside the gene matches. The germline V gene has CDR1 SGHRS and CDR2 YFSETQ. This chain's CDR3 is CASSPGTSGPSYEQYF. The covered CDR3 bases are TGCGCCAGCAGCCCGGGGACTAGCGGGCCCTCCTACGAG.

This clone is classed as medium-sized. The read comes to an end 3 residues before the CDR3 does, leaving the germline J gene to fill in the end. The chain links TRBV29-1 to TRBJ2-7; tentative D call: TRBD2 (5 bases). This CDR3 has 11 amino acids. Per the germline V gene, CDR1 is SQVTM and CDR2 is ANQGSEA. V lost 7 bases and J lost 4, with 11 bases in between. This CDR3 reads CSGRTSYEQYF. The covered CDR3 bases are TGCAGCGGACGGACTTCATACGAG.

This clone has at least ten counts. The CDR3 is cut off 3 residues early in the read; its end comes from the germline J gene. This chain links TRBV2 with TRBJ1-5; perhaps TRBD1 as D (6 bases). Germline V gene lookup returns CDR1 SNHLY and CDR2 FYNNEI. Trimming pared 8 bases from V and 3 bases from J, leaving 8 bases between. CDR3 length: 12 amino acids. CDR3 loop: CASRDTNQPQHF. The DNA read from the CDR3 is TGTGCCAGCCGGGACACCAATCAGCCC. The full variable domain, completed using reference TRBV2 and TRBJ1-5, is EPEVTQTPSHQVTQMGQEVILRCVPISNHLYFYWYRQILGQKVEFLVSFYNNEISEKSEIFDDQFSVERPDGSNFTLKIRSTKLEDSAMYFCASRDTNQPQHFGDGTRLSIL.

This clone has at least ten counts. The read gets to within 3 residues of the CDR3 end, and the germline J gene fills in the rest. The chain couples TRBV7-3 to TRBJ1-1; D is undetermined. There are 13 residues in the CDR3. Germline CDR1 is SGHTA and CDR2 is FQGTGA. Deletions cut 5 bases from V and 6 bases from J, with 13 bases between. The CDR3 DNA, read in part, is TGTGCCAGCAGCCGTACCGGCGGATCTGAA. It is translated as CASSRTGGSE. The entire CDR3 reads CASSRTGGSEAFF.

Many counts were recorded for this clone. The read comes to an end 3 residues before the CDR3 does, leaving the germline J gene to fill in the end. The gene calls are TRBV7-9 and TRBJ2-7; D possibly corresponds to TRBD2 (5 bases). The CDR3 loop spans 14 amino acids. From germline, CDR1 is SEHNR and CDR2 FQNEAQ (reference sequence). V was shortened by 2 bases and J by 6 bases, with 14 bases between the two germline ends. The chain's CDR3 is CASSLRVPSCEQYF. CDR3 DNA, as far as it was read: TGTGCCAGCAGCTTAAGGGTGCCTAGCTGCGAG.

This clone was observed many times. The read stops 3 residues short of the end of the CDR3; the missing end is completed from the germline J gene. The V and J genes are TRBV5-1 and TRBJ1-1; D is perhaps TRBD1 (6 bases). This CDR3 is built from 14 residues. V was clipped by 3 bases and J by 5 bases, with 14 bases between them. CDR1 and CDR2 from the germline V gene are SGHRS and YFSETQ. CDR3 DNA, as far as it was read: TGCGCCAGCAGCTGGGACATCCGAGGAACTGAA. It specifies CASSWDIRGTE. The full CDR3 reads CASSWDIRGTEAFF.